The entry below describes one T cell receptor (beta chain). The sample originates from a study of blood T cell repertoires in COVID-19. About the research overall: Samples representing acute and convalescent COVID-19 were sourced from the United States, Italy and Spain. Sample material is recorded as cDNA or gDNA derived from T cells, B-cell-depleted T cells, or PBMCs.

The CDR3 runs to 13 residues. Trimming stripped 11 bases from V and 3 bases from J, with 16 bases between. The germline V gene encodes CDR1 ENHRY and CDR2 SYGVKD. In the original analysis: Reference gene primer amplification gave estimated nucleated cell counts. TCRdb keeps only in-frame clones here, not all; method: immunoSEQ multiplex PCR. V, J and clone size are taken as reported in that table, and D and trimming were inferred from the DNA itself. The sample carries 130,000 to 150,000 clones, roughly 80% recorded once. The chain recombines TRBV10-3 with TRBJ1-1, with D unresolved. The clonotype was recovered from a man in his fifties with active or convalescent COVID-19. The source material was peripheral blood. CDR3 coding DNA: TGTGCCGCCCGGGAAACGCAGGACACTGAAGCTTTCTTT. The encoded protein is CAARETQDTEAFF.